The 32 T cell receptor beta chains below were found in one sample sequenced in a study of blood T cell repertoires in COVID-19 (dated by TCRdb to the early 2020s). The receptor library was made with the immunoSEQ multiplex PCR assay. TCRdb obtained this table from immuneACCESS and retained in-frame rearrangements with V and J assigned. These tables miss some clones; where compared with another copy, unresolved V genes account for less than half of the shortfall, and the remainder is unexplained. This sample has 300,000 or so clones in its table, and about 91% of those were observed once. Jointly, the top ten make up approximately 7% of the sample. The sequencing input was peripheral blood. All receptors come from a woman aged 30 to 39 who had recovered from COVID-19.

This sequence joins TRBV10-3 and TRBJ1-1; D possibly corresponds to TRBD1 (5 bases). Between the trimmed V and J ends, which lost 4 bases and 6 bases, there was a span of 21 bases. The CDR3 is made up of 16 amino acids. In germline, CDR1 is ENHRY, CDR2 SYGVKD. The CDR3 DNA reads as TGTGCCATCAGTGCGGATGACAAAGGGGCGTCGCCTGAAGCTTTCTTT. Residues: CAISADDKGASPEAFF.

This clone was recorded only once. This chain connects TRBV30 to TRBJ1-3; a possible D gene is TRBD1 (5 bases). The CDR3 consists of 16 residues. From germline, CDR1 is GTSNPN and CDR2 SVGIG (reference sequence). V was cut by 0 bases and J by 0 bases, with 12 bases left in between. The CDR3 DNA is TGTGCCTGGAGTGTACAGGCTACAAACTCTGGAAACACCATATATTTT. Encoded protein: CAWSVQATNSGNTIYF.

The rearrangement joins TRBV4-3 to TRBJ1-1; D is ambiguous. This CDR3 is built from 17 residues. V was pared by 0 bases and J by 1 base, with 15 bases between. Per germline, CDR1 LGHNA and CDR2 YSLEER. CDR3 bases: TGCGCCAGCAGCCAAGATGCGCATGGCACAGCGAACACTGAAGCTTTCTTT. Translated, it gives CASSQDAHGTANTEAFF.

The chain employs TRBV6-4 and TRBJ2-2, with a weak D call TRBD1 (6 bases). The ends were cut back, 4 bases at V and 0 bases at J, with 9 bases in the middle. This CDR3 is built from 15 residues. Germline-derived CDR1 and CDR2 are MRHNA and SNTAGT. CDR3 nucleotides: TGTGCCAGCAGTGTAGAGGGGGCGAACACCGGGGAGCTGTTTTTT. This translates into CASSVEGANTGELFF.

The gene calls are TRBV2 and TRBJ1-6; D remains unclear. The CDR3 runs 18 residues. V was clipped by 0 bases and J by 6 bases, with 18 bases between them. The V gene's germline CDR1 is SNHLY and CDR2 FYNNEI. CDR3 loop: CASSEALRRAYGNSPLHF. The CDR3 DNA reads TGTGCCAGCAGTGAAGCGCTTCGTCGCGCCTATGGTAATTCACCCCTCCACTTT.

The rearrangement uses TRBV4-2 and TRBJ1-1; possibly TRBD1 for D (6 bases). This CDR3 has 16 amino acids. From germline, CDR1 is LGHNA and CDR2 YNFKEQ. V was shortened by 1 base and J by 4 bases, with 16 bases between the two germline ends. CDR3 nucleotide sequence: TGTGCCAGCAGCCAAGCTGCGGGGGGCAGGGGCACTGAAGCTTTCTTT. Amino acid sequence: CASSQAAGGRGTEAFF.

V gene TRBV28 combines with J gene TRBJ2-2; TRBD2 agrees at 9 bases. Looked up from germline, CDR1 is MDHEN and CDR2 is SYDVKM. V trimming: 2 bases; J trimming: 7 bases; junction bases outside the gene matches: 11. This CDR3 is 17 amino acids long. The CDR3 sequence: CASSLTQLAGFVGELFF. The DNA of the CDR3 is TGTGCCAGCAGTTTAACTCAGCTAGCGGGGTTTGTCGGGGAGCTGTTTTTT.

DNA of the CDR3: TGCGCCAGCAGCCAAGAGGTTGGGACAGACTACGAGCAGTACTTC. Amino acid sequence: CASSQEVGTDYEQYF. The rearrangement joins TRBV4-3 to TRBJ2-7, with 7 bases matching TRBD1. There are 15 residues in the CDR3. The V gene end was trimmed by 0 bases and the J gene end by 3 bases; junction bases not matched to a gene: 5. Germline V gene data show CDR1 as LGHNA and CDR2 as YSLEER.

The chain joins TRBV5-1 to TRBJ1-6; the match to TRBD1 covers 10 bases. Germline V gene data show CDR1 as SGHRS and CDR2 as YFSETQ. After removal of 2 bases from V and 8 bases from J, the junction contained 7 bases not matched to a gene. The CDR3 contains 16 residues. For the CDR3, the DNA is TGCGCCAGCAGCTTAACGACGGGACAGGGGTATTCACCCCTCCACTTT. Residues: CASSLTTGQGYSPLHF. Together with reference TRBV5-1 and TRBJ1-6, the CDR3 gives the full variable domain: KAGVTQTPRYLIKTRGQQVTLSCSPISGHRSVSWYQQTPGQGLQFLFEYFSETQRNKGNFPGRFSGRQFSNSRSEMNVSTLELGDSALYLCASSLTTGQGYSPLHFGNGTRLTVT.

The chain employs TRBV15 and TRBJ1-5; TRBD1 might be the D (5 bases). CDR1 is LNHNV and CDR2 is YYDKDF in the germline V gene (reference sequence). This CDR3 comprises 15 residues. V lost 5 bases and J lost 1, with 12 bases in between. The CDR3 sequence: CATSPFGGSNQPQHF. CDR3 DNA sequence: TGTGCCACCAGCCCCTTTGGGGGGAGCAATCAGCCCCAGCATTTT.

The J gene is TRBJ2-1, the V gene TRBV30, with TRBD2 as a possible D gene (5 bases). This CDR3 has 13 amino acids. With 1 base removed from V and 9 bases from J, the gap between germline ends came to 13 bases. Germline CDR1 and CDR2: GTSNPN and SVGIG (reference sequence). The CDR3 DNA reads TGTGCCTGGAGTGCCCGGACTCGGGGTGAGCAGTTCTTC. Protein: CAWSARTRGEQFF.

The chain carries TRBV18 and TRBJ1-1, with no clear D. This CDR3 has 14 amino acids. Germline V gene sequence: CDR1 KGHSH, CDR2 LQKENI. V was pared by 3 bases and J by 3 bases, with 11 bases between. As DNA, the CDR3 is TGTGCCAGCTCACCGGCTGTACAGTACACTGAAGCTTTCTTT. Encoded protein: CASSPAVQYTEAFF.

This clone occurred a few times. V usage is TRBV19 and J usage is TRBJ1-6; the match to TRBD1 covers 7 bases. V was pared by 3 bases and J by 8 bases, with 7 bases of the junction left unmatched. The germline gives CDR1 LNHDA, CDR2 SQIVND (reference sequence). CDR3 length: 15 amino acids. The CDR3 DNA sequence: TGTGCCAGTAGTATGGGGACAGCAAAGGATTCACCCCTCCACTTT. Translated: CASSMGTAKDSPLHF.

The V and J genes are TRBV13 and TRBJ2-7; the D gene is possibly TRBD1 (5 bases). The CDR3 extends over 14 amino acids. From germline, CDR1 is PRHDT and CDR2 FYEKMQ (reference sequence). V lost 0 bases and J lost 0, with 6 bases in between. In DNA form, the CDR3 reads TGTGCCAGCAGCTTAGGGGACACCTCCTACGAGCAGTACTTC. Its translation: CASSLGDTSYEQYF.

The CDR3 sequence: CATSDLQQETQYF. As DNA, the CDR3 is TGTGCCACCAGTGATTTGCAACAAGAGACCCAGTACTTC. The gene calls are TRBV24-1 and TRBJ2-5, with D unresolved. The V gene's germline CDR1 is KGHDR and CDR2 SFDVKD. The V end lost 0 bases, the J end lost 2 bases, and 3 bases lay between the germline ends. CDR3 length: 13 amino acids.

The chain couples TRBV9 to TRBJ2-5; 8 bases map to TRBD1. This CDR3 contains 15 residues. Germline CDR1 reads SGDLS; CDR2 reads YYNGEE. Trimming cost V 3 bases and J 4 bases; bases outside gene matches: 8. In nucleotides, the CDR3 is TGTGCCAGCAGCGCCAGTCAGGGGGCCTCAGAGACCCAGTACTTC. It specifies CASSASQGASETQYF.

As regards this clone: An end of the junction differs from the germline gene, which may be a read error. The chain employs TRBV2 and TRBJ2-7, with a possible D match to TRBD2 (5 bases). Germline CDR1 reads SNHLY; CDR2 reads FYNNEI. The CDR3 loop spans 10 amino acids. The CDR3 DNA is TGTGCCAGCAGGCAAACAAGGGAGCACTTC. As protein: CASRQTREHF.

The V gene is TRBV15, the J gene TRBJ1-1; a weak D match, TRBD1 (5 bases). V was clipped by 1 base and J by 1 base, with 7 bases between them. Germline V CDR1 and CDR2: LNHNV, YYDKDF (reference sequence). The CDR3 has 14 residues. The CDR3 spells CATSRGGGNTEAFF. CDR3 DNA: TGTGCCACCAGCAGAGGGGGCGGGAACACTGAAGCTTTCTTT.

This sequence joins TRBV4-1 and TRBJ1-3, with 8 bases fitting TRBD1. This CDR3 spans 17 amino acids. V shed 3 bases and J 0 bases; nucleotides not matched to a gene: 7. CDR1 is MGHRA and CDR2 is YSYEKL in the germline V gene. The CDR3 sequence: CASSQYMGQDSGNTIYF. CDR3 DNA sequence: TGCGCCAGCAGCCAGTATATGGGACAGGACTCTGGAAACACCATATATTTT.

The chain couples TRBV29-1 to TRBJ1-1; possibly TRBD1 for D (5 bases). The CDR3 is 17 amino acids. V dropped 2 bases and J dropped 1 base, with 20 bases sitting between them. CDR1 SQVTM and CDR2 ANQGSEA come from the germline V gene. The chain's CDR3 is CSVESYRPSEWNTEAFF. CDR3 nucleotides: TGCAGCGTTGAAAGCTACAGGCCATCGGAGTGGAACACTGAAGCTTTCTTT. Together with reference TRBV29-1 and TRBJ1-1, the CDR3 gives the full variable domain: SAVISQKPSRDICQRGTSLTIQCQVDSQVTMMFWYRQQPGQSLTLIATANQGSEATYESGFVIDKFPISRPNLTFSTLTVSNMSPEDSSIYLCSVESYRPSEWNTEAFFGQGTRLTVV.

The chain uses TRBV28 and TRBJ1-3; tentative D call: TRBD1 (6 bases). The V gene lost 10 bases and the J gene lost 1 base, with 17 bases spanning the gap. The germline V gene has CDR1 MDHEN and CDR2 SYDVKM. This CDR3 spans 15 amino acids. Written as DNA, the CDR3 is TGTGCCACCTGGCTGCATACAGGGTCTGGAAACACCATATATTTT. The encoded protein is CATWLHTGSGNTIYF.

This clone has just one count. This chain links TRBV19 with TRBJ1-1, with TRBD1 matching 8 bases. CDR1 and CDR2 from the germline V gene are LNHDA and SQIVND (reference sequence). The V gene end was trimmed by 5 bases and the J gene end by 1 base; junction bases not matched to a gene: 15. The CDR3 runs 18 residues. CDR3 coding DNA: TGTGCCAGTAGTCCTCGGACAGGGTTAATCCTTGGGAACACTGAAGCTTTCTTT. Amino acid sequence: CASSPRTGLILGNTEAFF.

This chain links TRBV6-5 with TRBJ1-5; D is uncertain. Germline V gene sequence: CDR1 MNHEY, CDR2 SVGAGI. CDR3 length: 12 residues. Trimming took 5 bases from V and 7 from J, leaving 9 bases between them. CDR3 DNA sequence: TGTGCCAGCAGTAACCCTAACCAGCCCCAGCATTTT. This encodes CASSNPNQPQHF.

This clone has only one observation. V and J are TRBV19 and TRBJ1-6, with TRBD1 as a possible D gene (5 bases). This CDR3 has 19 amino acids. V was shortened by 3 bases and J by 0 bases, with 18 bases between the two germline ends. Looked up from germline, CDR1 is LNHDA and CDR2 is SQIVND (reference sequence). CDR3 in amino acids: CASSMREGAQSSYNSPLHF. The CDR3, as DNA: TGTGCCAGTAGTATGCGGGAAGGGGCCCAAAGCTCCTATAATTCACCCCTCCACTTT.

The rearrangement links TRBV5-6 to TRBJ2-3; D is undetermined. V gave up 0 bases and J gave up 11 bases, with 10 bases separating them. This CDR3 has 12 residues. The V gene's germline CDR1 is SGHDT and CDR2 YYEEEE. The CDR3 sequence: CASSLASVMQYF. CDR3 DNA sequence: TGTGCCAGCAGCTTGGCGTCAGTAATGCAGTATTTT.

DNA for the CDR3: TGTGCCAGTAGTATAGGTACAGGGTTCGGGACGCGTGAGCAGTACTTC. This sequence encodes CASSIGTGFGTREQYF. The genes are TRBV19 and TRBJ2-7, with D perhaps TRBD1 (6 bases). CDR1 is LNHDA, CDR2 SQIVND, per germline (reference sequence). V was trimmed by 1 base and J by 7 bases, leaving 20 bases between them. This CDR3 spans 16 amino acids. The full variable domain, completed using reference TRBV19 and TRBJ2-7, is DGGITQSPKYLFRKEGQNVTLSCEQNLNHDAMYWYRQDPGQGLRLIYYSQIVNDFQKGDIAEGYSVSREKKESFPLTVTSAQKNPTAFYLCASSIGTGFGTREQYFGPGTRLTVT.

DNA for the CDR3: TGCGCCAGCAGCTTGGACCAACGGGGCTATGGCTACACCTTC. Residues: CASSLDQRGYGYTF. This chain uses TRBV5-1 with TRBJ1-2, with D hard to call. This CDR3 is built from 14 residues. V was clipped by 0 bases and J by 4 bases, with 10 bases between them. CDR1 SGHRS and CDR2 YFSETQ come from the germline V gene.

The chain links TRBV2 to TRBJ2-1, with D maybe TRBD1 (6 bases). Trimming removed 6 bases at V and 0 bases at J, with 18 bases between. The germline V gene has CDR1 SNHLY and CDR2 FYNNEI. This CDR3 has 17 residues. The CDR3 region has the DNA TGTGCCAGCAGGTGGACAGCCGAAGCCCGCTCCTACAATGAGCAGTTCTTC. This sequence encodes CASRWTAEARSYNEQFF. Combining the CDR3 with reference TRBV2 and TRBJ2-1 gives the whole variable domain EPEVTQTPSHQVTQMGQEVILRCVPISNHLYFYWYRQILGQKVEFLVSFYNNEISEKSEIFDDQFSVERPDGSNFTLKIRSTKLEDSAMYFCASRWTAEARSYNEQFFGPGTRLTVL.

This chain joins TRBV24-1 and TRBJ2-1; D call uncertain. The V gene lost 9 bases and the J gene lost 4 bases, with 9 bases spanning the gap. Germline loops: CDR1 KGHDR, CDR2 SFDVKD. The CDR3 is made up of 12 amino acids. CDR3 loop: CATSVEYNEQFF. CDR3 coding DNA: TGTGCCACCTCGGTAGAATACAATGAGCAGTTCTTC.

The gene calls are TRBV5-5 and TRBJ1-6, with a weak D call TRBD1 (6 bases). Deletions cut 2 bases from V and 7 bases from J, with 13 bases between. Germline CDR1 SGHKS, CDR2 YYEKEE (reference sequence). This CDR3 spans 15 amino acids. The CDR3, as DNA: TGTGCCAGCAGCTTACAGGGATTATCGAATTCACCCCTCCACTTT. It is translated as CASSLQGLSNSPLHF. The entire variable domain, with the rest obtained from reference TRBV5-5 and TRBJ1-6, is as follows: DAGVTQSPTHLIKTRGQQVTLRCSPISGHKSVSWYQQVLGQGPQFIFQYYEKEERGRGNFPDRFSARQFPNYSSELNVNALLLGDSALYLCASSLQGLSNSPLHFGNGTRLTVT.

Regarding this clone: Just one base apart from a much larger clone, this may be a read error. This sample includes further DNA sequences coding for the same CDR3. This chain uses TRBV2 with TRBJ1-2; tentative D call: TRBD1 (5 bases). Germline V gene sequence: CDR1 SNHLY, CDR2 FYNNEI. Trimming left V 6 bases short and J 2 bases short, with 7 bases between. This CDR3 is 12 amino acids long. CDR3 sequence: CASSQGNYGYTF. CDR3 sequence (DNA): TGTGCCAGCAGCCAGGGCAACTATGGCTACACCTTC.

This chain uses TRBV4-2 with TRBJ1-4; D is ambiguous. Trimming pared 2 bases from V and 0 bases from J, leaving 7 bases between. CDR1 and CDR2 from the germline V gene are LGHNA and YNFKEQ. The CDR3 covers 15 residues. The CDR3 DNA follows: TGTGCCAGCAGCCAACCATCAGCAACTAATGAAAAACTGTTTTTT. As protein: CASSQPSATNEKLFF.